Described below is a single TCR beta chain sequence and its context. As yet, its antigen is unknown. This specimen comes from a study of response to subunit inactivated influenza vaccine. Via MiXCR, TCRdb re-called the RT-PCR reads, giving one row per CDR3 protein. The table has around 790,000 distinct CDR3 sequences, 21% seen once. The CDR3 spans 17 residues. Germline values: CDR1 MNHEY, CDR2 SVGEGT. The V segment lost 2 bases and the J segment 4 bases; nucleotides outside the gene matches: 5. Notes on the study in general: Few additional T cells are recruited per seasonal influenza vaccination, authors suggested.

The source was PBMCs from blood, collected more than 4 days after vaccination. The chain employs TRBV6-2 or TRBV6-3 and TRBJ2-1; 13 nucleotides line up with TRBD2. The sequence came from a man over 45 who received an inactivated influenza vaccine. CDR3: CASSYTSGGVKYNEQFF. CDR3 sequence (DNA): TGTGCCAGCAGTTACACTAGCGGGGGGGTTAAATACAATGAGCAGTTCTTC.